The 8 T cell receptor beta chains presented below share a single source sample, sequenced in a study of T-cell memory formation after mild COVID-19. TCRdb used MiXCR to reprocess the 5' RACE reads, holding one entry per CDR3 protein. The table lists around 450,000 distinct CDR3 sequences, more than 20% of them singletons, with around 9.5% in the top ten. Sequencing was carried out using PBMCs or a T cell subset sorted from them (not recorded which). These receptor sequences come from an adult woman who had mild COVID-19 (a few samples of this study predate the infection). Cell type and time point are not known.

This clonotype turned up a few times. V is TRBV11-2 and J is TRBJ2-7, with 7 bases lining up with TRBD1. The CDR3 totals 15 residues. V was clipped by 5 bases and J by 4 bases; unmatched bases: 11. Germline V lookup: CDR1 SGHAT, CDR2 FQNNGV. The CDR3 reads CASSLDRVDYYEQYF. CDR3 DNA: TGTGCCAGCAGCCTTGACAGGGTCGATTATTACGAGCAGTACTTC.

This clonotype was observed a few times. CDR3 loop: CASSFTTSSMNTEAFF. CDR3 nucleotide sequence: TGTGCCAGCAGTTTTACCACATCGAGCATGAACACTGAAGCTTTCTTT. This rearrangement joins TRBV12-3 or TRBV12-4 to TRBJ1-1; D gene unclear. V shed 3 bases and J shed 0 bases, with 14 bases lying between them. The CDR3 runs 16 residues.

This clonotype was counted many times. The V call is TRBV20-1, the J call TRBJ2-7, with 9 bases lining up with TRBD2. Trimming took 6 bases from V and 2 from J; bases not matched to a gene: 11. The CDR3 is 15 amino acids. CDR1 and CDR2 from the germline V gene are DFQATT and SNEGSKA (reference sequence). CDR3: CSARRPSGDPYEQYF. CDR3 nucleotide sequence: TGCAGTGCCCGTCGCCCTAGCGGGGATCCCTACGAGCAGTACTTC.

As DNA, the CDR3 is TGCAGTGCTAGAGATTTGGCTAGCGGGGGATCTGAGCAGTTCTTC. It encodes CSARDLASGGSEQFF. The V and J genes are TRBV20-1 and TRBJ2-1; TRBD2 matches at 10 bases. This CDR3 has 15 residues. V was clipped by 0 bases and J by 9 bases; unmatched bases: 8. Germline CDR1 reads DFQATT; CDR2 reads SNEGSKA (reference sequence).

CDR3 in amino acids: CASSSRSPPGQGRMAAYEQYF. CDR3 coding DNA: TGTGCCAGCAGTTCCCGCTCACCCCCTGGACAGGGCAGGATGGCCGCCTACGAGCAGTACTTC. This rearrangement joins TRBV12-3 or TRBV12-4 to TRBJ2-7, with TRBD1 matching over 8 bases. The CDR3 consists of 21 residues. The V and J ends lost 4 bases and 2 bases, in that order; junction bases with no gene match: 25.

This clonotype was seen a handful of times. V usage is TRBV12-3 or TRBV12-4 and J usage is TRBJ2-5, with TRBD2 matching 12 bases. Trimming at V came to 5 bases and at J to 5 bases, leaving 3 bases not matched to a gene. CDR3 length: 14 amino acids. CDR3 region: CASSTGTSGETQYF. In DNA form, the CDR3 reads TGTGCCAGCAGTACCGGGACTAGCGGGGAGACCCAGTACTTC.

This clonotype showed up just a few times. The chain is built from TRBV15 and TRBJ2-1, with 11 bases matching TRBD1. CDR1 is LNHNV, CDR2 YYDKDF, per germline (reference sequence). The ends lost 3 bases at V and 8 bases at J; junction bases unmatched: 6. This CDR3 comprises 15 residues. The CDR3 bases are TGTGCCACCAGCAGCCGGGACAGGGGGGTCCATGAGCAGTTCTTC. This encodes CATSSRDRGVHEQFF.

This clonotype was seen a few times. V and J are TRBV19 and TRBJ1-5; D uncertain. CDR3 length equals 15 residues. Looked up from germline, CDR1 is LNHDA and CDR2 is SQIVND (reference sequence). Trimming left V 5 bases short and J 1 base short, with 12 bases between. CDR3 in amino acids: CASSPRNWSNQPQHF. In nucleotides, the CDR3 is TGTGCCAGTAGTCCCAGGAATTGGAGCAATCAGCCCCAGCATTTT.